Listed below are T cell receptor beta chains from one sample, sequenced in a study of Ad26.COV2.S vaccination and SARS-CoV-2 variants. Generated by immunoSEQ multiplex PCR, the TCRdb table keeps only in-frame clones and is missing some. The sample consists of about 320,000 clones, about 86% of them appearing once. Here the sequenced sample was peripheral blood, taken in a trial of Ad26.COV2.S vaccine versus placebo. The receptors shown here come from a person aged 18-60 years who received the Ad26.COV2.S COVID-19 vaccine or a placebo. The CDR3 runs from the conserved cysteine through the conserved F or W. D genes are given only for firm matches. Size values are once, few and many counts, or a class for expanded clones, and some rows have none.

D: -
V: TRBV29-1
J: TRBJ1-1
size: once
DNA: TGCAGCGTTCCGACAGACACGAACACTGAAGCTTTCTTT
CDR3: CSVPTDTNTEAFF

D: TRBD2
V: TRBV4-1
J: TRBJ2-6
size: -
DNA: TGCGCCAGCAGCCAACTTCCCCCGGGGGGCTCTGGGGCCAACGTCCTGACTTTC
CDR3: CASSQLPPGGSGANVLTF

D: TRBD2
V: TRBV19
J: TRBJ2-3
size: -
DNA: TGTGCCAGTAGTATAGGGCCCCCTGGAGCGGGGGGAACAGATACGCAGTATTTT
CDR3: CASSIGPPGAGGTDTQYF

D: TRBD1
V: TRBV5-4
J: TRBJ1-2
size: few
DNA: TGTGCCAGCAGCGCTCCAGGGGGCGCGTCGGGCTACACCTTC
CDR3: CASSAPGGASGYTF

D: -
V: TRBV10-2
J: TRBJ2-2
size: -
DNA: TGCGCCACTCTACGGTGGGATTCCGGGGAGCTGTTTTTT
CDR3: CATLRWDSGELFF

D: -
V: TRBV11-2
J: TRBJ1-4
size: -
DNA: TGTGCCAGCATCCCGGGGGGGGCGCAGACTAATGAAAAACTGTTTTTT
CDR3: CASIPGGAQTNEKLFF

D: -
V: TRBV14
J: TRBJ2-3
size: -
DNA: TGTGCCAGCAGCCGATTGGGGGATACGCAGTATTTT
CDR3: CASSRLGDTQYF

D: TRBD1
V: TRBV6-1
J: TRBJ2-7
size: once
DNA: TGTGCCAGCAGTATCGGGACAGCCTACGAGCAGTACTTC
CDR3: CASSIGTAYEQYF

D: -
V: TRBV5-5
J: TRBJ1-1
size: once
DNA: TGTGCCAGCAGCAAGGACAGAAAAGCTTTCTTT
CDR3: CASSKDRKAFF

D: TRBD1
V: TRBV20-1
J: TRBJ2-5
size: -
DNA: TGCAGTGCTAGTCGGGACAGCCAAGAGACCCAGTACTTC
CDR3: CSASRDSQETQYF

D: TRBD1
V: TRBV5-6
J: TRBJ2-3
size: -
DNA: TGTGCCAGCAGCTTGCCGGGACAGGGGCCAGATACGCAGTATTTT
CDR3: CASSLPGQGPDTQYF

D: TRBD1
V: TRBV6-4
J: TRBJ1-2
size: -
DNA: TGTGCCAGCAACCCGGGACAGGGTTCGGGTGGCTACACCTTC
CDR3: CASNPGQGSGGYTF

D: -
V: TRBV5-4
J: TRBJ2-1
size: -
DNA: TGTGCCAGCAGCTTGAGGGACAATGAGCAGTTCTTC
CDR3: CASSLRDNEQFF

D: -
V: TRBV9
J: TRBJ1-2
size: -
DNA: TGTGCCAGCTCGAAAGGGTTCGGCTCCAACTATGGCTACACCTTC
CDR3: CASSKGFGSNYGYTF

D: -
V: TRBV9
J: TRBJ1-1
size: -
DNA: TGTGCCAGCAGCGGGGGACTGAACACTGAAGCTTTCTTT
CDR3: CASSGGLNTEAFF

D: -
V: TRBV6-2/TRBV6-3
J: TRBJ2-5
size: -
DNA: TGTGCCAGCAGTTACTGGGTAGCGCGGGAGACCCAGTACTTC
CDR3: CASSYWVARETQYF

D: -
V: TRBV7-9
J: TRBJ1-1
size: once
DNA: TGTGCCAGCAGCTGGCAAAACACTGAAGCTTTCTTT
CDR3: CASSWQNTEAFF

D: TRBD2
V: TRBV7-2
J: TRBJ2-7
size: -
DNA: TGTGCCAGCAGCTGGGAGCGGGGGGAATTTTACGAGCAGTACTTC
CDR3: CASSWERGEFYEQYF

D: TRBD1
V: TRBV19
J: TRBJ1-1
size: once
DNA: TGTGCCAGTAGCTTTCGGGACAGGGACACTGAAGCTTTCTTT
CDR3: CASSFRDRDTEAFF

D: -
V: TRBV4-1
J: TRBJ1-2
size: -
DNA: TGCGCCAGCAGCCAAGCCAGTCAGGGAGTATATGGCTACACCTTC
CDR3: CASSQASQGVYGYTF

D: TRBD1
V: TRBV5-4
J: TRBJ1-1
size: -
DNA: TGTGCCAGCAGCTTGGGATTACCGACAGGGCGGGCCACTGAAGCTTTCTTT
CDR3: CASSLGLPTGRATEAFF

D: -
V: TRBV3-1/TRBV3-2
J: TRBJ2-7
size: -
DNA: TGTGCCAGCACGCGGGGACAGCACTACTACGAGCAGTACTTC
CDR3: CASTRGQHYYEQYF

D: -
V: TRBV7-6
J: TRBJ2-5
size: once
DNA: TGTGCCAGCAGCTTGGGGGGACAAGGGGGCCAAGAGACCCAGTACTTC
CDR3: CASSLGGQGGQETQYF

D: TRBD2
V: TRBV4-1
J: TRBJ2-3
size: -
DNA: TGCGCCAGCAGCCAACGAGCGGGGGGTAGGGCAGATACGCAGTATTTT
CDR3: CASSQRAGGRADTQYF

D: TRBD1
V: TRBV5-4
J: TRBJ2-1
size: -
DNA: TGTGCCAGCAGCTTGGGGGACAGGGGGCACAATGAGCAGTTCTTC
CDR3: CASSLGDRGHNEQFF

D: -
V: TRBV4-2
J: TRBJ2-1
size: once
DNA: TGTGCCAGCAGCCCATTTACAGGTAGCTCCTACAATGAGCAGTTCTTC
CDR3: CASSPFTGSSYNEQFF

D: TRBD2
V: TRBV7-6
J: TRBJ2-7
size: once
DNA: TGTGCCAGCAGCCTCAGAGGACTAGCGGAGCTTCAATCTACGATGGAGCAGTACTTC
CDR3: CASSLRGLAELQSTMEQYF

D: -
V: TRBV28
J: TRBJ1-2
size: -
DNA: TGTGCCAGCAGTCCACTGGACACGTATGGCTACACCTTC
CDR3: CASSPLDTYGYTF

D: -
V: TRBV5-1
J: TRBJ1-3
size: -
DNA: TGCGCCAGCAGCTTGGACGGCAGTACTGGAAACACCATATATTTT
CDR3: CASSLDGSTGNTIYF

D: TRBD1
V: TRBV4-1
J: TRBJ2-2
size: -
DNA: TGCGCCAGCAGCCAATCCCCGGGACAGTTATACACCGGGGAGCTGTTTTTT
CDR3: CASSQSPGQLYTGELFF

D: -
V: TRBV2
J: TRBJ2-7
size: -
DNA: TGTGCCAGCAGTGTAGGGATTCCGGGAGAGCAGTACTTC
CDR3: CASSVGIPGEQYF

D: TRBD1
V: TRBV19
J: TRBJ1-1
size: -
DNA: TGTGCCAGTAAAATAGGGACAGAGAACACTGAAGCTTTCTTT
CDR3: CASKIGTENTEAFF

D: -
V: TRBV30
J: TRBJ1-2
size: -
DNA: TGTGCCTGGAGTGAGGTGGTTGGCTACACCTTC
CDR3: CAWSEVVGYTF

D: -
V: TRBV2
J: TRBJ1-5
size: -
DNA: TGTGCCAGCAGCGGGTATAGGGTAGACCAGCCCCAGCATTTT
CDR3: CASSGYRVDQPQHF

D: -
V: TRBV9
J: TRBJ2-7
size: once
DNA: TGTGCCAGCAGCGTAGATCTGGGTACCACGGAATACGAGCAGTACTTC
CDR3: CASSVDLGTTEYEQYF

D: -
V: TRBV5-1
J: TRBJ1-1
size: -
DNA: TGCGCCAGCAGCTTGGAAGGGAACTTGAACACTGAAGCTTTCTTT
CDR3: CASSLEGNLNTEAFF

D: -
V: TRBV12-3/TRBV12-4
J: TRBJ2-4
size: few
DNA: TGTGCCAGCAGCCGGGCCGGAAACATTCAGTACTTC
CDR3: CASSRAGNIQYF

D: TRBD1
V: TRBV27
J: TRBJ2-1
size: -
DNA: TGTGCCAGCAGCAACGACAGGGCCGGTGAGCAGTTCTTC
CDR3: CASSNDRAGEQFF

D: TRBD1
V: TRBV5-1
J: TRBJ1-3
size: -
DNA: TGCGCCAGCAGCCCGGGGACAGGGATTACTGGAAACACCATATATTTT
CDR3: CASSPGTGITGNTIYF

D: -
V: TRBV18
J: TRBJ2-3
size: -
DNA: TGTGCCAGCTCACCACTGCCGGGGAGCACAGATACGCAGTATTTT
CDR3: CASSPLPGSTDTQYF

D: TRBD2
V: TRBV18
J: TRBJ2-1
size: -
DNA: TGTGCCAGCTCATCACTAGCGGGGGGGGACAATGAGCAGTTCTTC
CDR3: CASSSLAGGDNEQFF

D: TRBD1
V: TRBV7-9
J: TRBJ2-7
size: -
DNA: TGTGCCAGCAGCTTCCAAAACCCCGGGACAGGGTTTTTGGACTTC
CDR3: CASSFQNPGTGFLDF

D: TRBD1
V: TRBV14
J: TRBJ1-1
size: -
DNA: TGTGCCAGCAGCCGCAGGGACAGGGGGACTGAAGCTTTCTTT
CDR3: CASSRRDRGTEAFF

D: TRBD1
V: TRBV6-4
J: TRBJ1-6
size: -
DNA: TGTGCCAGCAGTGCGACAGGGAGCTCCTATAATTCACCCCTCCACTTT
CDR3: CASSATGSSYNSPLHF

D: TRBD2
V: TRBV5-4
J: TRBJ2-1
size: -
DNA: TGTGCCAGCGGACTAGCGGGGAGCTACAATGAGCAGTTCTTC
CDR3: CASGLAGSYNEQFF

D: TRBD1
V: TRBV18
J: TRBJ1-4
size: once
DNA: TGTGCCAGCATCGGGGACAGAAATAATGAAAAACTGTTTTTT
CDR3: CASIGDRNNEKLFF